The 18 T cell receptor beta chains reported below all come from one sample, sequenced in a study of blood T cell repertoires in COVID-19. Measured with immunoSEQ multiplex PCR; TCRdb has only the in-frame clones, and not every one. The table records 150,000 to 200,000 clones, 80% of them present only once. Sequenced: PBMCs or T cells enriched from blood (not recorded which). These TCRs come from a woman between 55 and 75 years old who had recovered from COVID-19.

V is TRBV2 and J is TRBJ1-1, with 7 bases matching TRBD1. Germline CDR1 and CDR2: SNHLY and FYNNEI. V was clipped by 7 bases and J by 6 bases; unmatched bases: 14. The CDR3 totals 15 residues. The CDR3 DNA reads as TGTGCCAGCACCGAAGGGGAAGGGGGCGCGTCTGAAGCTTTCTTT. It specifies CASTEGEGGASEAFF.

V is TRBV18 and J is TRBJ1-5; 7 nucleotides agree with TRBD1. The V and J ends lost 4 bases and 5 bases, in that order; junction bases with no gene match: 5. Looked up from germline, CDR1 is KGHSH and CDR2 is LQKENI. The CDR3 loop spans 14 amino acids. The CDR3 sequence: CASSLTGKDQPQHF. In DNA form, the CDR3 reads TGTGCCAGCTCACTGACAGGGAAAGATCAGCCCCAGCATTTT. The whole variable domain, filled in from reference TRBV18 and TRBJ1-5, reads NAGVMQNPRHLVRRRGQEARLRCSPMKGHSHVYWYRQLPEEGLKFMVYLQKENIIDESGMPKERFSAEFPKEGPSILRIQQVVRGDSAAYFCASSLTGKDQPQHFGDGTRLSIL.

This clone was detected once. This chain connects TRBV27 to TRBJ1-2, with TRBD1 identical over 8 bases. There are 17 residues in the CDR3. V trimming: 4 bases; J trimming: 4 bases; junction bases outside the gene matches: 14. CDR1 MNHEY and CDR2 SMNVEV come from the germline V gene (reference sequence). The CDR3 DNA is TGTGCCAGCAGTTCGACTCCGGGACAGGTTAATTCCTATGGCTACACCTTC. Translation gives CASSSTPGQVNSYGYTF.

For this clone: The junction does not match germline at one end; this may be a read error. This rearrangement joins TRBV9 to TRBJ2-7; 9 positions match TRBD2. Looked up from germline, CDR1 is SGDLS and CDR2 is YYNGEE. This CDR3 is 13 amino acids long. CDR3 amino acids: CASSGPTSGERYF. CDR3 nucleotides: TGTGCCAGCAGCGGGCCGACTAGCGGAGAGCGGTACTTC.

This clone showed up just once. This rearrangement joins TRBV28 to TRBJ2-2; maybe TRBD2 (7 bases). The CDR3 consists of 14 residues. V was cut by 7 bases and J by 4 bases, with 13 bases left in between. CDR1 is MDHEN, CDR2 SYDVKM, per germline. The CDR3 nucleotides read TGTGCCAGCATCGGGGGGCTCGTCACCGGGGAGCTGTTTTTT. It codes for CASIGGLVTGELFF. Based on the CDR3 plus reference TRBV28 and TRBJ2-2, the full variable domain is DVKVTQSSRYLVKRTGEKVFLECVQDMDHENMFWYRQDPGLGLRLIYFSYDVKMKEKGDIPEGYSVSREKKERFSLILESASTNQTSMYLCASIGGLVTGELFFGEGSRLTVL.

This clone was detected only a few times. This chain links TRBV10-3 with TRBJ2-7; possible D gene TRBD1, 6 bases. There are 15 residues in the CDR3. Trimming took off 0 bases at V and 5 bases at J, with 14 bases between the two ends. Looked up from germline, CDR1 is ENHRY and CDR2 is SYGVKD. The DNA for the CDR3 is TGTGCCATCAGTGAGTCGGGAAGGGGGACACACGAGCAGTACTTC. This codes for CAISESGRGTHEQYF.

This clone was recorded many times. The genes are TRBV10-1 and TRBJ2-5, with 7 bases lining up with TRBD2. Germline loops: CDR1 WNHNN, CDR2 SYGVQD (reference sequence). CDR3 size: 14 residues. Germline trimming cut 5 bases from V and 1 base from J; bases unmatched to any gene: 4. CDR3 nucleotides: TGCGCCAGCAGTCGGGGAGGGGCCCAAGAGACCCAGTACTTC. Encoded protein: CASSRGGAQETQYF.

This clone has just one count. This chain links TRBV5-5 with TRBJ2-1; the match to TRBD2 covers 11 bases. Germline V lookup: CDR1 SGHKS, CDR2 YYEKEE (reference sequence). The CDR3 runs 17 residues. The V and J ends lost 0 bases and 12 bases, in that order; junction bases with no gene match: 14. The CDR3 nucleotides are TGTGCCAGCAGCTTGGCCAGCTCCGGACTAGCGGGCATTGGGCAGTTCTTC. Protein product: CASSLASSGLAGIGQFF.

The chain joins TRBV5-8 to TRBJ2-1, with a weak D call TRBD2 (6 bases). Germline CDR1 reads SGHTS; CDR2 reads YDEGEE. There are 14 residues in the CDR3. Trimming removed 8 bases from V and 0 bases from J, with 12 bases in between. Here the CDR3 DNA reads TGTGCCAGTCAGCGGGTAAGCTCCTACAATGAGCAGTTCTTC. Encoded protein: CASQRVSSYNEQFF.

The DNA of the CDR3 is TGCGCCAGCAGCGCAGCGGGGGGGCGGGATACGCAGTATTTT. This gives the protein CASSAAGGRDTQYF. The rearrangement uses TRBV5-1 and TRBJ2-3; 10 bases match TRBD2. The junction had 5 bases not matched to a gene; V was cut back by 4 bases and J by 6 bases. Germline CDR1 SGHRS, CDR2 YFSETQ. The CDR3 has 14 residues.

This chain uses TRBV6-6 with TRBJ1-5; 7 bases fit TRBD1. The V gene's germline CDR1 is MNHNY and CDR2 SVGAGI (reference sequence). The V gene end was trimmed by 6 bases and the J gene end by 4 bases; junction bases not matched to a gene: 21. The CDR3 sequence is 19 residues long. CDR3 in DNA: TGTGCCAGCAGCTCCATCCCCGGACAGGTAATTATAGCAAATCAGCCCCAGCATTTT. It is translated as CASSSIPGQVIIANQPQHF.

The chain recombines TRBV21-1 with TRBJ1-5. TRBV21-1 is described as a pseudogene. The CDR3 length is 16 residues. The CDR3 DNA follows: TGTGCCAGCAAAAAACGCCCCGGAGGGGCGGATCAGCCCCAGCATTTT. It yields the protein CASKKRPGGADQPQHF.

The CDR3 region is CASCLEGKQYF. The DNA for the CDR3 is TGTGCCAGCTGCCTCGAGGGTAAGCAGTACTTC. The chain uses TRBV6-1 and TRBJ2-7, with TRBD2 as a possible D gene (5 bases). The CDR3 totals 11 residues. Per germline, CDR1 MNHNS and CDR2 SASEGT. V was pared by 8 bases and J by 8 bases, with 13 bases between.

This clone was seen only once. The chain joins TRBV4-1 to TRBJ1-1; 12 bases map to TRBD1. The CDR3 sequence is 18 residues long. The V and J ends lost 3 bases and 4 bases, in that order; junction bases with no gene match: 12. Germline values: CDR1 MGHRA, CDR2 YSYEKL. The CDR3 is CASSHSGTGGEVGTEAFF. The CDR3 nucleotides are TGCGCCAGCAGCCATTCCGGGACAGGGGGCGAGGTGGGCACTGAAGCTTTCTTT.

This sequence joins TRBV4-2 and TRBJ1-1; no clear D gene. The CDR3 has 14 amino acids. The germline gives CDR1 LGHNA, CDR2 YNFKEQ. V was clipped by 0 bases and J by 4 bases, with 9 bases between them. Here the CDR3 reads CASSQELGITEAFF. Written as DNA, the CDR3 is TGTGCCAGCAGCCAAGAACTCGGGATCACTGAAGCTTTCTTT.

On this clone: Other nucleotide sequences from this sample produce the same CDR3. V usage is TRBV3-1 (or the pseudogene TRBV3-2) and J usage is TRBJ1-3, with TRBD1 as a possible D gene (6 bases). Germline V lookup: CDR1 LGHDT, CDR2 YNNKEL (reference sequence). The V and J ends lost 3 bases and 0 bases respectively, with 6 bases between them. The CDR3 totals 14 residues. The CDR3 here is CASSQGASGNTIYF. The CDR3 nucleotides read TGTGCCAGCAGCCAGGGGGCCTCTGGAAACACCATATATTTT.

The chain employs TRBV28 and TRBJ1-3; D gene unclear. The CDR3 has 15 amino acids. Trimming took 1 base from V and 1 from J, leaving 8 bases between them. Germline CDR1 is MDHEN and CDR2 is SYDVKM. CDR3 loop: CASSLYTMSGNTIYF. The CDR3 DNA follows: TGTGCCAGCAGTTTATACACCATGTCTGGAAACACCATATATTTT.

This clone appeared a single time. The V gene is TRBV10-3, the J gene TRBJ1-2, with D maybe TRBD1 (5 bases). The CDR3 totals 13 residues. Germline assignment: CDR1 ENHRY and CDR2 SYGVKD. V was clipped by 8 bases and J by 8 bases, with 18 bases between them. The DNA of the CDR3 is TGTGCCATCCACCATGGGGGGGTTGGGGGCTACACCTTC. The encoded protein is CAIHHGGVGGYTF.